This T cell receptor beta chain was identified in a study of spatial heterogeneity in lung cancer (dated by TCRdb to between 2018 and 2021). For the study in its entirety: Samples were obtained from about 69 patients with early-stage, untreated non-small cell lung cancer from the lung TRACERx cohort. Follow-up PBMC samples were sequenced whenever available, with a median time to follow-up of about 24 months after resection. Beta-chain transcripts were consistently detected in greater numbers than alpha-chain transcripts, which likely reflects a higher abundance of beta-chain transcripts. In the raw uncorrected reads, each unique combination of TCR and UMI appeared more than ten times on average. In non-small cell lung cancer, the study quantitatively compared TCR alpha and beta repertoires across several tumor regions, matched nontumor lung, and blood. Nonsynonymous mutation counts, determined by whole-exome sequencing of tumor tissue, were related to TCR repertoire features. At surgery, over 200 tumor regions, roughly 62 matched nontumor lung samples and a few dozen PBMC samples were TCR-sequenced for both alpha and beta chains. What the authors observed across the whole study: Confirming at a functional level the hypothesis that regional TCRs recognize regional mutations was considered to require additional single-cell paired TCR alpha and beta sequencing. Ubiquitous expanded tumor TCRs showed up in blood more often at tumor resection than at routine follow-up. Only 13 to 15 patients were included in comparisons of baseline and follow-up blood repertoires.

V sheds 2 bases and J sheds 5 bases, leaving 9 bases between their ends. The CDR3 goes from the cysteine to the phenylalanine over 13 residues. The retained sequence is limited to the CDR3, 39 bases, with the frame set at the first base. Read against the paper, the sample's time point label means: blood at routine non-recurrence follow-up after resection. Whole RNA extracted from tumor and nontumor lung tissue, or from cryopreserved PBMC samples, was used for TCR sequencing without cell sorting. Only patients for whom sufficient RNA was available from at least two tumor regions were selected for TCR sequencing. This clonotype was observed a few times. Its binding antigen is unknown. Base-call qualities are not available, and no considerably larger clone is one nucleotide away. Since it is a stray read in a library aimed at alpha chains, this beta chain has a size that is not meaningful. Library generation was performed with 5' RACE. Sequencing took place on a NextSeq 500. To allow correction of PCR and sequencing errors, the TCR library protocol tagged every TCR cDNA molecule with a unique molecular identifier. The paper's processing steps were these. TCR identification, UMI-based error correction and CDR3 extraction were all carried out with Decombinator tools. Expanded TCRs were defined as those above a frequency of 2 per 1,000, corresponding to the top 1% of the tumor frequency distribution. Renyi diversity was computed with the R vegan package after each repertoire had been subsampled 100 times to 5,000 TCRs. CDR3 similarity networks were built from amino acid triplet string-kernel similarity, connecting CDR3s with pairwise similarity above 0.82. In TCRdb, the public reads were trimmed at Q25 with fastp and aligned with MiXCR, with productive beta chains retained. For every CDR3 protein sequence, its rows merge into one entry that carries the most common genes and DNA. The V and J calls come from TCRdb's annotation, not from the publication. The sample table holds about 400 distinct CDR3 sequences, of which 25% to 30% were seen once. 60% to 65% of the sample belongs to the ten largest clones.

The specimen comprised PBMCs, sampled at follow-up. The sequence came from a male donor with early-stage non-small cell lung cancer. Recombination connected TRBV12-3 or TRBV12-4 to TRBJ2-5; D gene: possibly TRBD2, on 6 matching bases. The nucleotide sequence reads TGTGCCAGCAGTTTAATAGCGGCGGAGACCCAGTACTTC. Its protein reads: CASSLIAAETQYF.